These 28 T cell receptor beta chains were sequenced from one sample in a study of metastatic and nonmetastatic thyroid tumors. Ahead of thyroid surgery, no patient had received treatment of any kind. TCRdb re-called clones from the PCR reads using MiXCR. The table includes roughly 9,700 clones, 29% detected once. The material sequenced was tumor tissue. Source of these receptors: a female donor with papillary thyroid cancer or a benign thyroid nodule (not recorded which). Some clones in this sample may be carry-over from other donors' samples.

The V and J genes are TRBV11-2 and TRBJ2-7; D possibly corresponds to TRBD2 (6 bases). The germline gives CDR1 SGHAT, CDR2 FQNNGV. With 3 bases removed from V and 2 bases from J, the gap between germline ends came to 17 bases. The CDR3 spans 16 residues. CDR3 bases: TGTGCCAGCAGCTTGGGGGGACCGGGGAGTCCCTACGAGCAGTACGTC. Protein product: CASSLGGPGSPYEQYV.

The chain is built from TRBV7-9 and TRBJ1-4, with D possibly TRBD1 on 5 matching bases. Germline assignment: CDR1 SEHNR and CDR2 FQNEAQ (reference sequence). The CDR3 extends over 14 amino acids. V lost 3 bases and J 13 bases, leaving 18 bases between the germline ends. In DNA, the CDR3 is TGTGCCAGCAGCTTCGAGACAGACCCGATAGTACTGTTTTTT. This encodes CASSFETDPIVLFF.

Comment on this clone: One end of the junction fails to match germline, which may point to a read error. CDR3 region: CAGSSRQGAIGNEQFF. As DNA, the CDR3 is TGTGCCGGCAGCTCGAGACAGGGTGCCATCGGCAATGAGCAGTTCTTC. The chain has TRBV11-2 and TRBJ2-1, with TRBD1 identical over 7 bases. Germline V gene sequence: CDR1 SGHAT, CDR2 FQNNGV. CDR3 length: 16 residues.

J is TRBJ1-2 and V is TRBV12-3 or TRBV12-4; D call uncertain. V lost 3 bases to trimming and J lost 8 bases, with 7 bases between them. CDR3 length: 11 amino acids. The CDR3 nucleotides read TGTGCCAGCAGTTTGGTTGGGGGCTACACCTTC. Encoded protein: CASSLVGGYTF.

Only one count was recorded for this clone. The chain joins TRBV11-2 to TRBJ1-1; a possible D gene is TRBD1 (5 bases). V shed 5 bases and J shed 3 bases, with 16 bases lying between them. The CDR3 runs to 15 residues. Per the germline V gene, CDR1 is SGHAT and CDR2 is FQNNGV. DNA of the CDR3: TGTGCCAGCAGCCGCGGGGGGTCGCGGGACACTGAAGCTTTCTTT. As protein: CASSRGGSRDTEAFF.

In its sample, this clone ranks as medium-sized. The chain is built from TRBV6-1 and TRBJ2-1, with TRBD2 matching 10 bases. The CDR3 has 15 residues. Unmatched junction bases numbered 4, after V lost 1 base and J lost 7 bases. Germline V lookup: CDR1 MNHNS, CDR2 SASEGT. CDR3 region: CASSEGASGGNEQFF. Written as DNA, the CDR3 is TGTGCCAGCAGTGAAGGGGCTAGCGGGGGTAATGAGCAGTTCTTC.

This sequence joins TRBV18 and TRBJ2-7, with 9 bases lining up with TRBD1. Unmatched junction bases numbered 2, after V lost 5 bases and J lost 3 bases. Per germline, CDR1 KGHSH and CDR2 LQKENI. This CDR3 region has 13 residues. The CDR3 DNA follows: TGTGCCAGCTCATCGGGACAGGGCTACGAGCAGTACTTC. Its translation: CASSSGQGYEQYF.

Worth noting for this clone: The junction and the germline gene differ at one end; a read error may be behind it. J is TRBJ2-5 and V is TRBV11-2; 7 positions match TRBD2. CDR1 and CDR2 (germline): SGHAT, FQNNGV. The CDR3 loop spans 15 amino acids. The CDR3 region has the DNA TGTGCCAGCAGCCCACCGGGGGGTTTACAAGATACCCAGTACTTC. Its translation: CASSPPGGLQDTQYF.

V usage is TRBV11-2 and J usage is TRBJ2-7; 7 positions agree with TRBD1. This CDR3 has 13 residues. J gave up 4 bases and V 5 bases, and 5 bases lay outside the gene matches. Per the germline V gene, CDR1 is SGHAT and CDR2 is FQNNGV. The CDR3 nucleotides read TGTGCCAGCAGCCGTGGGACAGTTTACGAGCAGTACTTC. It yields the protein CASSRGTVYEQYF. The full variable domain, its missing parts supplied by reference TRBV11-2 and TRBJ2-7, is EAGVAQSPRYKIIEKRQSVAFWCNPISGHATLYWYQQILGQGPKLLIQFQNNGVVDDSQLPKDRFSAERLKGVDSTLKIQPAKLEDSAVYLCASSRGTVYEQYFGPGTRLTVT.

This clone is labeled as medium-sized. The rearrangement links TRBV28 to TRBJ1-1; D possibly corresponds to TRBD1 (5 bases). V shed 6 bases and J shed 4 bases, with 15 bases lying between them. Germline CDR1 and CDR2: MDHEN and SYDVKM. The CDR3 totals 14 residues. CDR3 in DNA: TGTGCCAGCAGCACCACCTCTGGGGGCACTGAAGCTTTCTTT. Translated: CASSTTSGGTEAFF.

J is TRBJ1-2 and V is TRBV28; 9 nucleotides match TRBD1. With 5 bases clipped from V and 7 bases from J, the junction kept 14 bases outside the gene matches. CDR1 and CDR2 from the germline V gene are MDHEN and SYDVKM. The length of the CDR3 is 16 residues. CDR3 bases: TGTGCCAGCAGTGAAAATTGGACGGACAGGGGTGGTGGCTACACCTTC. Amino acid sequence: CASSENWTDRGGGYTF.

This clone has just a few counts. CDR3 bases: TGTGCTAGAGGTCTTGGTTATCAGCAGTACTTC. It translates to CARGLGYQQYF. J is TRBJ2-7 and V is TRBV12-5; D unclear. CDR3 length equals 11 residues. CDR1 is LGHNT and CDR2 is FRNRAP in the germline V gene. V was clipped by 9 bases and J by 8 bases, with 14 bases between them. The full variable domain, rest sourced from reference TRBV12-5 and TRBJ2-7, is DARVTQTPRHKVTEMGQEVTMRCQPILGHNTVFWYRQTMMQGLELLAYFRNRAPLDDSGMPKDRFSAEMPDATLATLKIQPSEPRDSAVYFCARGLGYQQYFGPGTRLTVT.

This clone was counted many times. The CDR3, as DNA: TGTGCCAGCAGGGGACAGTCAATCAACCAAGAGACCCAGTACTTC. Translated, it gives CASRGQSINQETQYF. This chain uses TRBV6-4 with TRBJ2-5; 7 bases line up with TRBD1. V shed 6 bases, J shed 0 bases, and the junction held 7 bases outside the gene matches. Looked up from germline, CDR1 is MRHNA and CDR2 is SNTAGT. The CDR3 extends over 15 amino acids.

This clone was recorded many times. V gene TRBV20-1 combines with J gene TRBJ2-3, with 11 bases matching TRBD2. This CDR3 contains 14 residues. Trimming took 5 bases from V and 2 from J; bases not matched to a gene: 3. From germline, CDR1 is DFQATT and CDR2 SNEGSKA (reference sequence). The CDR3 loop reads CSARLAGNTDTQYF. The CDR3 nucleotides are TGCAGTGCTCGACTAGCGGGAAACACAGATACGCAGTATTTT.

The genes are TRBV7-2 and TRBJ1-5; D gene uncertain. The CDR3 runs 13 residues. Trimming took 5 bases from V and 4 from J, leaving 9 bases between them. Germline V gene sequence: CDR1 SGHTA, CDR2 FQGNSA. CDR3 DNA: TGTGCCAGCAGCCACAGCAATAATCAGCCCCAGCATTTT. Translated: CASSHSNNQPQHF.

Relative to its sample, this clone is medium-sized (0.01 to 0.1%). Other DNA sequences of this sample code for an identical CDR3. CDR3 residues: CASSLSTGQPQHF. The DNA for the CDR3 is TGTGCCAGCAGTTTATCGACGGGACAGCCCCAGCATTTT. This chain uses TRBV12-3 or TRBV12-4 with TRBJ1-5; D not resolved. The CDR3 sequence is 13 residues long. The germline V and J ends were trimmed by 2 bases and 7 bases, with 9 bases remaining between them.

This clone was observed many times. The chain recombines TRBV15 with TRBJ2-1, with 9 bases lining up with TRBD2. V lost 3 bases, J lost 9 bases, and 9 bases stayed unmatched. CDR1 and CDR2 (germline): LNHNV, YYDKDF (reference sequence). The length of the CDR3 is 15 residues. CDR3 in amino acids: CATSRAAGGATEQFF. The CDR3 DNA sequence: TGTGCCACCAGCAGGGCAGCGGGAGGAGCCACTGAGCAGTTCTTC.

The chain links TRBV11-3 to TRBJ2-7; TRBD2 matches 9 bases. Germline values: CDR1 SGHNT, CDR2 YENEEA. CDR3 length: 16 amino acids. Losses at the gene ends were 5 bases for V and 6 bases for J; bases not matched to a gene: 14. CDR3 DNA: TGTGCCAGCAGCCCCGGTAAGGGTAGCGGGAGACGCGAGCAGTACTTC. Translated, it gives CASSPGKGSGRREQYF. Full variable domain (missing parts from reference TRBV11-3 and TRBJ2-7): EAGVVQSPRYKIIEKKQPVAFWCNPISGHNTLYWYLQNLGQGPELLIRYENEEAVDDSQLPKDRFSAERLKGVDSTLKIQPAELGDSAVYLCASSPGKGSGRREQYFGPGTRLTVT.

There are many counts of this clone. The chain has TRBV18 and TRBJ2-3; 7 bases are shared with TRBD1. Germline CDR1 and CDR2: KGHSH and LQKENI. V lost 3 bases to trimming and J lost 2 bases; unmatched junction nucleotides: 2. This CDR3 region has 14 residues. CDR3 DNA sequence: TGTGCCAGCTCACCCGGGACAGACACAGATACGCAGTATTTT. Protein: CASSPGTDTDTQYF.

This clone occurred a few times. This chain uses TRBV20-1 with TRBJ2-3; 9 bases agree with TRBD2. Looked up from germline, CDR1 is DFQATT and CDR2 is SNEGSKA (reference sequence). V lost 7 bases, J lost 2 bases, and 7 bases stayed unmatched. This CDR3 is built from 14 residues. This chain's CDR3 is CSVRAGGNTDTQYF. CDR3 DNA sequence: TGCAGTGTGCGGGCGGGAGGGAACACAGATACGCAGTATTTT.

This clone was seen many times. The V call is TRBV20-1, the J call TRBJ2-7, with unresolved D. V was shortened by 6 bases and J by 6 bases, with 12 bases between the two germline ends. This CDR3 has 11 residues. Germline V lookup: CDR1 DFQATT, CDR2 SNEGSKA (reference sequence). CDR3 protein: CSASEWGEQYF. CDR3 coding DNA: TGCAGTGCATCCGAATGGGGCGAGCAGTACTTC.

This clone is judged medium-sized. V is TRBV7-2 and J is TRBJ2-2; a weak D match, TRBD2 (5 bases). The CDR3 consists of 18 residues. Trimming shortened V by 0 bases and J by 2 bases, and 16 bases separated the two germline ends. Looked up from germline, CDR1 is SGHTA and CDR2 is FQGNSA. CDR3: CASSLARGTTYNTGELFF. CDR3 bases: TGTGCCAGCAGCTTAGCTCGGGGAACAACATACAACACCGGGGAGCTGTTTTTT.

This clone was detected ten times or more. V is TRBV4-3 and J is TRBJ2-7; TRBD2 aligns across 7 bases. Germline assignment: CDR1 LGHNA and CDR2 YSLEER. The CDR3 is 14 residues long. Germline trimming cut 4 bases from V and 5 bases from J; bases unmatched to any gene: 8. This CDR3 reads CASSPWTSSDEQYF. The CDR3 coding sequence is TGCGCCAGCAGCCCGTGGACTAGTTCGGACGAGCAGTACTTC.

This clone appeared a few times. This chain connects TRBV28 to TRBJ2-7; D possibly uses TRBD1 or TRBD2 (5 bases each). This CDR3 spans 15 amino acids. The germline CDR1 and CDR2 sequences are MDHEN and SYDVKM. V was clipped by 6 bases and J by 1 base, with 16 bases between them. CDR3 sequence reads: CASSGLWGNSYEQYF. The DNA of the CDR3 is TGTGCCAGCAGCGGATTGTGGGGGAATTCCTACGAGCAGTACTTC. Supplemented by reference TRBV28 and TRBJ2-7, the full variable domain reads DVKVTQSSRYLVKRTGEKVFLECVQDMDHENMFWYRQDPGLGLRLIYFSYDVKMKEKGDIPEGYSVSREKKERFSLILESASTNQTSMYLCASSGLWGNSYEQYFGPGTRLTVT.

This clone has only a few counts. V and J are TRBV19 and TRBJ2-7; weak D call: TRBD1 (5 bases). The germline CDR1 and CDR2 sequences are LNHDA and SQIVND (reference sequence). Trimming took 1 base from V and 0 from J, leaving 10 bases between them. The CDR3 is 15 residues long. The CDR3 protein is CASSIGAGFSYEQYF. Written as DNA, the CDR3 is TGTGCCAGTAGTATAGGGGCAGGGTTCTCCTACGAGCAGTACTTC.

Within the sample, this clone is medium-sized. V gene TRBV19 combines with J gene TRBJ2-7; tentative D call: TRBD2 (5 bases). Trimming left V 7 bases short and J 5 bases short, with 12 bases between. CDR1 and CDR2 from the germline V gene are LNHDA and SQIVND (reference sequence). The CDR3 is made up of 12 amino acids. The CDR3 reads CASKMRAHEQYF. The CDR3 DNA reads TGTGCCAGTAAAATGAGGGCCCACGAGCAGTACTTC.

This clone was observed a handful of times. The chain carries TRBV19 and TRBJ2-2; 9 bases line up with TRBD2. This CDR3 is 14 amino acids long. The junction had 5 bases not matched to a gene; V was cut back by 6 bases and J by 6 bases. From germline, CDR1 is LNHDA and CDR2 SQIVND (reference sequence). For the CDR3, the DNA is TGTGCCAGTAGGGCTAGCGGGATAGCCGGGGAGCTGTTTTTT. Protein sequence: CASRASGIAGELFF.

This clone ranks as medium-sized. The gene calls are TRBV28 and TRBJ1-1; TRBD1 might be the D (6 bases). The V gene's germline CDR1 is MDHEN and CDR2 SYDVKM. The CDR3 covers 16 residues. Between the trimmed V and J ends, which lost 2 bases and 3 bases, there was a span of 16 bases. The CDR3: CASSLVRGAGDTEAFF. CDR3 bases: TGTGCCAGCAGTTTAGTTCGAGGTGCAGGGGACACTGAAGCTTTCTTT.